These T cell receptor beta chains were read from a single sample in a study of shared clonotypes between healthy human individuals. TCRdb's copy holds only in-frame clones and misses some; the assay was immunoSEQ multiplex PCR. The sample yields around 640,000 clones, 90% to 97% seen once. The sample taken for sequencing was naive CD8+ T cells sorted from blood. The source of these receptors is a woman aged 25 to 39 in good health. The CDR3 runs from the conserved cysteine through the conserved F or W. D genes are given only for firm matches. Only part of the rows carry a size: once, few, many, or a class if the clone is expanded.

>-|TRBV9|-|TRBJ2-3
TGTGCCAGCAGCGCAGGAGATACGCAGTATTTT
CASSAGDTQYF
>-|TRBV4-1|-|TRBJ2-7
TGCGCCAGCAGCCTAGGAATCGGGACCAAGTCCTACGAGCAGTACTTC
CASSLGIGTKSYEQYF
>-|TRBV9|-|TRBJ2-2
TGTGCCAGCAGCGTAGCTCGAGAGGGGCTGAACACCGGGGAGCTGTTTTTT
CASSVAREGLNTGELFF
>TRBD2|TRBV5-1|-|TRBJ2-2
TGCGCCAGCAGCTCGACGGGACTAGCGGGAGTTAGAGAAACCGGGGAGCTGTTTTTT
CASSSTGLAGVRETGELFF
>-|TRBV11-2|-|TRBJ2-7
TGTGCCAGCAGCTTATATGGCGGGACGAAGACCTACGAGCAGTACTTC
CASSLYGGTKTYEQYF
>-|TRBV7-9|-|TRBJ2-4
TGTGCCAGCAGCTTAGATCTAAGGGAAAACATTCAGTACTTC
CASSLDLRENIQYF
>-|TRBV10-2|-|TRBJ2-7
TGCGCCAGCAGTGAGCTTGCACAGACGACCTACGAGCAGTACTTC
CASSELAQTTYEQYF
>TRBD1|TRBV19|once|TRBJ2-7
TGTGCCAGTAGTGTGGGACAGGGGATCGGCTACGAGCAGTACTTC
CASSVGQGIGYEQYF
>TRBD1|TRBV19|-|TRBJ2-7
TGTGCCAGTAGTTTGGGGGACAGGACCTACGAGCAGTACTTC
CASSLGDRTYEQYF
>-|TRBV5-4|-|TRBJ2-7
TGTGCCAGCAGCAGCCACTACGAGCAGTACTTC
CASSSHYEQYF
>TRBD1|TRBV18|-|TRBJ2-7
TGTGCCAGCTCACCACCGCTGGTCGGGACAGGGTCCTACGAGCAGTACTTC
CASSPPLVGTGSYEQYF
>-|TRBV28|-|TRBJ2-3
TGTGCCAGCAGTCCTAGGTTTAGCGCCACAGATACGCAGTATTTT
CASSPRFSATDTQYF
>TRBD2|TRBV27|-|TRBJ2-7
TGTGCCAGTAAGCCTCTCGGACTAGCGAACGAGCAGTACTTC
CASKPLGLANEQYF
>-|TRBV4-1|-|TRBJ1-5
TGCGCCAGCAGCCAAGAACCCGGGGGCGAAATCTGGGTTCAGCCCCAGCATTTT
CASSQEPGGEIWVQPQHF
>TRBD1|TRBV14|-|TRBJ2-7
TGTGCCAGCAGCCAAGGTTTCAGGGGGCCGCTAGAGCAGTACTTC
CASSQGFRGPLEQYF
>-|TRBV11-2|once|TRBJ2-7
TGTGCCAGCAGCTTAGTGGGATTTGGCAACGAGCAGTACTTC
CASSLVGFGNEQYF
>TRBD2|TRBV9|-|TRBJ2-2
TGTGCCAGCAGCGTAGCGGGAGGGGAGGACGGGGAGCTGTTTTTT
CASSVAGGEDGELFF
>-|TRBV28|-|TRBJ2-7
TGTGCCAGCAGTTTTGGGAGCGCCTACGAGCAGTACTTC
CASSFGSAYEQYF
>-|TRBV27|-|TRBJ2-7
TGTGCCAGCAGCCCGGGGGGACACCCGGGGCCCGAGCAGTACTTC
CASSPGGHPGPEQYF
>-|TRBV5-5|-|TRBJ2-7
TGTGCCAGCAGCTTGGCGGAGGGTAGGCCCGGATACTACGAGCAGTACTTC
CASSLAEGRPGYYEQYF
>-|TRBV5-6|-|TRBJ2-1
TGTGCCAGCAGCGGATGGGGGAGTAGGAATGAGCAGTTCTTC
CASSGWGSRNEQFF
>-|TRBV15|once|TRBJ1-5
TGTGCCACCAGCAGAGATGTTGGATATAGCAATCAGCCCCAGCATTTT
CATSRDVGYSNQPQHF
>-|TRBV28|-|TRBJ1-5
TGTGCCAGCAGTTTATTCGAACCTAATCAGCCCCAGCATTTT
CASSLFEPNQPQHF
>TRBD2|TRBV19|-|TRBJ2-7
TGTGCCAGTAGTCAGGGACTAGCGGGAGAGTACGAGCAGTACTTC
CASSQGLAGEYEQYF
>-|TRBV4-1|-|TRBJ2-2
TGCGCCAGCAGCCAGGGCGTCCTTCGACAGGCCACCGGGGAGCTGTTTTTT
CASSQGVLRQATGELFF
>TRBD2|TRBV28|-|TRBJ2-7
TGTGCCAGCAGAGCCGAGACTAGCGCTACCTACGAGCAGTACTTC
CASRAETSATYEQYF
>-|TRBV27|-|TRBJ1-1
TGTGCCAGCAGTTTGGCTGGGGCGGGTCTAGAAGCTTTCTTT
CASSLAGAGLEAFF
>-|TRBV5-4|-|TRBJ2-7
TGTGCCAGCAGCTTGTTCGGGGTCTCCTACGAGCAGTACTTC
CASSLFGVSYEQYF
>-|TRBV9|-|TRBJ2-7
TGTGCCAGCAGCGTAGGGGGTTCCGGTGGCTACGAGCAGTACTTC
CASSVGGSGGYEQYF
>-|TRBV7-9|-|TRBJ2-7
TGTGCCAGCAGCTTAGGAAACCGGGGTTACGAGCAGTACTTC
CASSLGNRGYEQYF
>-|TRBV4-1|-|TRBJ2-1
TGCGCCAGCAGCCATAGGCTCGGGACCAATGAGCAGTTCTTC
CASSHRLGTNEQFF
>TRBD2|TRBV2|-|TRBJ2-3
TGTGCCACAAGGGTAGCGGGGAAGTCTACAGATACGCAGTATTTT
CATRVAGKSTDTQYF
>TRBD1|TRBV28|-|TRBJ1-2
TGTGCCAGCAGATTACAGGGGATCCCCGTTTATGGCTACACCTTC
CASRLQGIPVYGYTF
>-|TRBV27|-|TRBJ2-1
TGTGCCAGCAGCACGGGACTGGGTCTGCAGTTCTTC
CASSTGLGLQFF
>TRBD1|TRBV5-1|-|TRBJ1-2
TGCGCCAGCGGGGACAGGGGACAAGAGGGTGGCTACACCTTC
CASGDRGQEGGYTF
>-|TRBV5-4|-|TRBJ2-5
TGTGCCAGCAGCAGTGACGGACAGAAAGAGACCCAGTACTTC
CASSSDGQKETQYF
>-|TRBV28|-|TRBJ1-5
TGTGCCAGCAGTTCCTCGGCCAGCAGCAATCAGCCCCAGCATTTT
CASSSSASSNQPQHF